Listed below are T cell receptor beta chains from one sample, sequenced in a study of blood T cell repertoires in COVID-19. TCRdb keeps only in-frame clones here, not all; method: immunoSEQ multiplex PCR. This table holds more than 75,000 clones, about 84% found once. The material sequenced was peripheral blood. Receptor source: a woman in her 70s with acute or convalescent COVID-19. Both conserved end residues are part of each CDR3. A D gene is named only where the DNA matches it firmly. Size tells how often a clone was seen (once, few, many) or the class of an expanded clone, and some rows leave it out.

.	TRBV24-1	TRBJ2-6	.	CATSPRPGGPANVLTF	TGTGCCACCAGTCCCCGCCCGGGGGGCCCTGCCAACGTCCTGACTTTC
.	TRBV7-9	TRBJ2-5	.	CASSSNSAAETQYF	TGTGCCAGCAGCTCCAACTCGGCGGCGGAGACCCAGTACTTC
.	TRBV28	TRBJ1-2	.	CASSFLRGGGYTF	TGTGCCAGCAGTTTCCTGAGAGGAGGCGGCTACACCTTC
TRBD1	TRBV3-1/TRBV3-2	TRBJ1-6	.	CASSQESTGLSPLHF	TGTGCCAGCAGCCAAGAGTCGACAGGGTTGTCACCCCTCCACTTT
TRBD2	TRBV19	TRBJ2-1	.	CASSTGTSGVNEQFF	TGTGCCAGTAGTACCGGGACTAGCGGGGTCAATGAGCAGTTCTTC
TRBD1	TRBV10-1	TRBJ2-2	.	CASKRDRDTGELFF	TGCGCCAGCAAACGGGACAGGGACACCGGGGAGCTGTTTTTT
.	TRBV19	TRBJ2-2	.	CASSIPGIGTGELFF	TGTGCCAGTAGTATTCCCGGGATAGGGACCGGGGAGCTGTTTTTT
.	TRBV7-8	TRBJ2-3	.	CASSLAGQGRSTDTQYF	TGTGCCAGCAGCTTAGCGGGGCAGGGAAGAAGCACAGATACGCAGTATTTT
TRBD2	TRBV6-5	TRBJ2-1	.	CASRHRSGTTNEQFF	TGTGCCAGCAGGCATAGATCCGGGACTACCAATGAGCAGTTCTTC
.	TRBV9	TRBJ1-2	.	CASSVLPDSTRFYGYTF	TGTGCCAGCAGCGTATTGCCGGACAGCACGAGGTTTTATGGCTACACCTTC
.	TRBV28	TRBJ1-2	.	CASSSLFGLDYGYTF	TGTGCCAGCAGTTCTTTATTTGGCCTTGACTATGGCTACACCTTC
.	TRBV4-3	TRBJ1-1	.	CASSQWGETEAFF	TGCGCCAGCAGCCAATGGGGAGAAACTGAAGCTTTCTTT
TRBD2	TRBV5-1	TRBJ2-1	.	CASSLVAGATYNEQFF	TGCGCCAGCAGCTTGGTAGCGGGAGCTACCTACAATGAGCAGTTCTTC
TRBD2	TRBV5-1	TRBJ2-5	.	CASSLVGTSRQETQYF	TGCGCCAGCAGCTTGGTAGGGACTAGCCGTCAAGAGACCCAGTACTTC
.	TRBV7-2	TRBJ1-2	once	CASSFPPVSYRVYGYTF	TGTGCCAGCAGCTTTCCTCCCGTGTCCTACAGGGTCTATGGCTACACCTTC
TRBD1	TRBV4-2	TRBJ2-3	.	CASSQDQDRGQGTDTQYF	TGTGCCAGCAGCCAAGACCAGGACAGGGGGCAGGGCACAGATACGCAGTATTTT
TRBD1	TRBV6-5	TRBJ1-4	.	CASSWGQGVNNEKLFF	TGTGCCAGCAGTTGGGGACAGGGCGTAAATAATGAAAAACTGTTTTTT
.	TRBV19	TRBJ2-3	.	CASSMNTGGTDTQYF	TGTGCCAGTAGTATGAACACGGGGGGCACAGATACGCAGTATTTT
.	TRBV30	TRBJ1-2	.	CAWNRRGVTNYGYTF	TGTGCCTGGAACCGCCGGGGAGTAACTAACTATGGCTACACCTTC
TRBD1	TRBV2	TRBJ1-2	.	CASRTGVYGYTF	TGTGCCAGCAGGACAGGGGTTTATGGCTACACCTTC
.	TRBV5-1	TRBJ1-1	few	CASRSGKVTEAFF	TGCGCCAGCAGGTCCGGGAAGGTCACTGAAGCTTTCTTT
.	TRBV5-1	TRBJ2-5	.	CASSFQGRETQYF	TGCGCCAGCAGCTTTCAGGGGCGGGAGACCCAGTACTTC
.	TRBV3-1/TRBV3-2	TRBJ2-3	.	CASSQGLATDTQYF	TGTGCCAGCAGCCAGGGACTTGCCACAGATACGCAGTATTTT
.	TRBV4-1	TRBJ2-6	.	CASSQEPGISGANVLTF	TGCGCCAGCAGCCAAGAACCCGGGATCTCTGGGGCCAACGTCCTGACTTTC
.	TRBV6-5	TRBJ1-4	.	CASSLGQYGELFF	TGTGCCAGCAGTTTAGGACAGTATGGGGAACTGTTTTTT
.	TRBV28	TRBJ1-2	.	CASLAGGDYGYTF	TGTGCCAGCCTCGCGGGGGGCGACTATGGCTACACCTTC
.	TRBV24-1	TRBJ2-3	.	CATSDYRERGDTQYF	TGTGCCACCAGTGATTACAGGGAGAGGGGAGATACGCAGTATTTT
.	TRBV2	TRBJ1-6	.	CATSTDIDSPLHF	TGTGCCACCTCTACGGACATAGATTCACCCCTCCACTTT
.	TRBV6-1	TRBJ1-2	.	CASSEGSSNYGYTF	TGTGCCAGCAGTGAGGGGAGCTCTAACTATGGCTACACCTTC
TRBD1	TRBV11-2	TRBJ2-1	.	CASSLGQGAINEQFF	TGTGCCAGCAGCTTAGGGCAGGGGGCGATCAATGAGCAGTTCTTC
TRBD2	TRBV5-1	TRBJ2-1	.	CASSGLKRGSRPVSYNEQFF	TGCGCCAGCAGCGGTCTAAAGCGGGGGTCACGCCCGGTCTCCTACAATGAGCAGTTCTTC
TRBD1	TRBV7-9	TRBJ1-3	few	CASSQGTDSGNTIYF	TGTGCCAGCAGCCAAGGGACAGACTCTGGAAACACCATATATTTT
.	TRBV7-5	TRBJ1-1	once	CVRSLSKNTEAFF	TGTGTCAGAAGCTTGTCAAAGAACACTGAAGCTTTCTTT
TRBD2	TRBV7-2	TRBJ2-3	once	CASSLVSGRATDTQYF	TGTGCCAGCAGCTTAGTGAGCGGGAGGGCCACAGATACGCAGTATTTT
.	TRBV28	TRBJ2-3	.	CASTLSAGRTDTQYF	TGTGCCAGCACCCTATCAGCAGGGCGCACAGATACGCAGTATTTT
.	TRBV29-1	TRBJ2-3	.	CSVEMNGDTQYF	TGCAGCGTTGAGATGAACGGGGATACGCAGTATTTT
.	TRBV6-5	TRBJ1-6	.	CASFGGSSYNSPLHF	TGTGCCAGCTTCGGGGGGAGCTCCTATAATTCACCCCTCCACTTT
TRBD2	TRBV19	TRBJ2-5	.	CASGGLAGYGETQYF	TGTGCCAGCGGTGGACTAGCGGGATATGGCGAGACCCAGTACTTC